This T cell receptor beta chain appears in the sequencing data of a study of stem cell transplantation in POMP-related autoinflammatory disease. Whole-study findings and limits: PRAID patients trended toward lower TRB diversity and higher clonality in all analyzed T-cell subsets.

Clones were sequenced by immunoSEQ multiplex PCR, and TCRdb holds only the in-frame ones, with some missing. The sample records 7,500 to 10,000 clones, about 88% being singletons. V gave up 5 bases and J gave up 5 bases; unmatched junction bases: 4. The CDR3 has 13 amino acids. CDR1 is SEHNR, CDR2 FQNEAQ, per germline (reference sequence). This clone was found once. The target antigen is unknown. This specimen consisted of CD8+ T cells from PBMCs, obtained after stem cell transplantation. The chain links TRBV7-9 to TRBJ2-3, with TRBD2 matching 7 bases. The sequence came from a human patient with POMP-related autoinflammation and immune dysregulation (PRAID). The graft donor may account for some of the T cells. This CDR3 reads CASSGAGEDTQYF. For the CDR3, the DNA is TGTGCCAGCAGCGGGGCGGGGGAAGATACGCAGTATTTT.